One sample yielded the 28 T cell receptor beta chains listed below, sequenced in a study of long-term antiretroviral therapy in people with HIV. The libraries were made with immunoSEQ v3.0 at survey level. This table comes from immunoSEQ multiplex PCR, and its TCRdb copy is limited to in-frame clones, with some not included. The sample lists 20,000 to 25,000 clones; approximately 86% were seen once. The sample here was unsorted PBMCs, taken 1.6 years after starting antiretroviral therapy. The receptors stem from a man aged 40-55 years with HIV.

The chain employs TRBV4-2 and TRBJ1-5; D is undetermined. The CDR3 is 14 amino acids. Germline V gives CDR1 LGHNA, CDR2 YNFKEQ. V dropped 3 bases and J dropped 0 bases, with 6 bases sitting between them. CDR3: CASSQEYSNQPQHF. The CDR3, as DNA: TGTGCCAGCAGCCAGGAATATAGCAATCAGCCCCAGCATTTT.

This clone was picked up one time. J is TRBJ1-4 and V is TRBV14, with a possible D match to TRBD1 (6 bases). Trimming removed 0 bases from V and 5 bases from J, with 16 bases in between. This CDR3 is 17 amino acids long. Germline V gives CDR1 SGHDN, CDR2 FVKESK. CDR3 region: CASSQEGRQEGNEKLFF. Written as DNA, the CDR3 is TGTGCCAGCAGCCAAGAGGGACGACAGGAAGGGAATGAAAAACTGTTTTTT. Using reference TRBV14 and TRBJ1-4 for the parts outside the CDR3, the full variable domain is EAGVTQFPSHSVIEKGQTVTLRCDPISGHDNLYWYRRVMGKEIKFLLHFVKESKQDESGMPNNRFLAERTGGTYSTLKVQPAELEDSGVYFCASSQEGRQEGNEKLFFGSGTQLSVL.

In nucleotides, the CDR3 is TGTGCCAGCAGCTTTCGACAGTACTACACTGAAGCTTTCTTT. This codes for CASSFRQYYTEAFF. The chain combines TRBV5-5 with TRBJ1-1; the D gene is possibly TRBD1 (5 bases). CDR1 is SGHKS, CDR2 YYEKEE, per germline (reference sequence). Trimming left V 2 bases short and J 3 bases short, with 11 bases between. This CDR3 spans 14 amino acids.

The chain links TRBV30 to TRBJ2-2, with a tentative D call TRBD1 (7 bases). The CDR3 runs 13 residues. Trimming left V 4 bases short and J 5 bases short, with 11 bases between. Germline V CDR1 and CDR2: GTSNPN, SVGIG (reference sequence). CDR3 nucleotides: TGTGCCTGGAACCCAGGGGGGACCGGGGAGCTGTTTTTT. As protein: CAWNPGGTGELFF.

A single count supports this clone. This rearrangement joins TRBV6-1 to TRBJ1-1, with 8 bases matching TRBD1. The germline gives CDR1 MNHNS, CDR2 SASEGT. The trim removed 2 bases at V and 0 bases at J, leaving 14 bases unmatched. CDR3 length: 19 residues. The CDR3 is CASSEFAEGTGYMNTEAFF. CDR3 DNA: TGTGCCAGCAGTGAATTCGCAGAAGGGACAGGATATATGAACACTGAAGCTTTCTTT.

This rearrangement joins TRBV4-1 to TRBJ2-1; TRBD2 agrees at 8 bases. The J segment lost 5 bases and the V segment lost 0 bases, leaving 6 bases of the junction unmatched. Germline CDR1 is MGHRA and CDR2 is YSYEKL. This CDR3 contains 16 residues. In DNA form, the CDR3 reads TGCGCCAGCAGCCAAGATTTAGCGGGGACAAACAATGAGCAGTTCTTC. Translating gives CASSQDLAGTNNEQFF.

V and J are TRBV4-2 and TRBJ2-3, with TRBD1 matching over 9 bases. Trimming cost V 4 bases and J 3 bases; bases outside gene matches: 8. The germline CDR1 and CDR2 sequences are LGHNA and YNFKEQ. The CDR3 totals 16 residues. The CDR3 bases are TGTGCCAGCAGCCGCCAGGACAGGGGAGGAACAGATACGCAGTATTTT. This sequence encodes CASSRQDRGGTDTQYF.

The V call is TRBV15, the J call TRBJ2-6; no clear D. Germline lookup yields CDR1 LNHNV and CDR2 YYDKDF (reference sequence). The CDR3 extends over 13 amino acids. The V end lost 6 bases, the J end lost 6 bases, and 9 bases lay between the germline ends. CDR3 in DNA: TGTGCCACCAGGTCCCCATTGGCCAACGTCCTGACTTTC. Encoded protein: CATRSPLANVLTF.

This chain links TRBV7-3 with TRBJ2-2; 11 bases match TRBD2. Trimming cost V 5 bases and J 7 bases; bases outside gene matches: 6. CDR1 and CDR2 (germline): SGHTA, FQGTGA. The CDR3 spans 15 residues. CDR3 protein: CASSLSGGANGELFF. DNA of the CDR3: TGTGCCAGCAGCCTTAGCGGGGGGGCCAACGGGGAGCTGTTTTTT.

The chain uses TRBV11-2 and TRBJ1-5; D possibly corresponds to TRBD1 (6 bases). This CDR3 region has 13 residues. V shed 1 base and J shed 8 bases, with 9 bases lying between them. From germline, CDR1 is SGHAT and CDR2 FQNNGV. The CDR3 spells CASSLGGDKPQHF. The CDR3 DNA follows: TGTGCCAGCAGCTTAGGGGGGGACAAGCCCCAGCATTTT.

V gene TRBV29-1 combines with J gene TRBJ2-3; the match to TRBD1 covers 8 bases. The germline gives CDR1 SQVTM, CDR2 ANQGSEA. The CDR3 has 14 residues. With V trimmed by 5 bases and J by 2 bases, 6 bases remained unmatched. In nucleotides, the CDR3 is TGCAGCGTTTGGGGACAGGACTACACAGATACGCAGTATTTT. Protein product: CSVWGQDYTDTQYF.

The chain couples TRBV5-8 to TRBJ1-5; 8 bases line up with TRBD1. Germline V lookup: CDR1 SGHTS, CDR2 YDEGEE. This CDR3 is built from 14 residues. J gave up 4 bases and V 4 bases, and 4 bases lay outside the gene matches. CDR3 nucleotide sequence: TGTGCCAGCAGCCCTAGACAGGGGAATCAGCCCCAGCATTTT. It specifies CASSPRQGNQPQHF.

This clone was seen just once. Here the CDR3 DNA reads TGTGCCATCAGTGAGTCGAAAACGTTAGGGGGAACGACAGATACGCAGTATTTT. It codes for CAISESKTLGGTTDTQYF. The chain uses TRBV10-3 and TRBJ2-3, with D tentatively TRBD1 (6 bases). Germline-derived CDR1 and CDR2 are ENHRY and SYGVKD. The CDR3 sequence is 18 residues long. V lost 0 bases, J lost 3 bases, and 19 bases lay in between.

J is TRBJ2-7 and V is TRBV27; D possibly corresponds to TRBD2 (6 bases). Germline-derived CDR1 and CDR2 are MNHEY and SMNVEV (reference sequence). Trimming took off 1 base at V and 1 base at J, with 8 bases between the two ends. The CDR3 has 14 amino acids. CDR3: CASSLFSGSYEQYF. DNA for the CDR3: TGTGCCAGCAGTTTATTTAGCGGATCCTACGAGCAGTACTTC.

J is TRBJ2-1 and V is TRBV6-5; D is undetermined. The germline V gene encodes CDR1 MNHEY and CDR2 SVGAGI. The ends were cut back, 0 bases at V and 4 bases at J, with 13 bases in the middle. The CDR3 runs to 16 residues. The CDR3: CASSYSTQRVYNEQFF. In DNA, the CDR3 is TGTGCCAGCAGTTACTCGACTCAACGTGTTTACAATGAGCAGTTCTTC.

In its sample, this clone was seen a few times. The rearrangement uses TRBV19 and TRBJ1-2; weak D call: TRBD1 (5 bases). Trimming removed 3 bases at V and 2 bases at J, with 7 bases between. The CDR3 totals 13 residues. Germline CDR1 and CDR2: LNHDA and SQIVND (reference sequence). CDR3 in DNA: TGTGCCAGTAGTATGACAGCCAACTATGGCTACACCTTC. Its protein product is CASSMTANYGYTF.

In nucleotides, the CDR3 is TGTGCCAGCAGGCAGGGGGTGGGTCAAGAGACCCAGTACTTC. It encodes CASRQGVGQETQYF. The chain uses TRBV6-6 and TRBJ2-5, with TRBD1 matching over 7 bases. Germline values: CDR1 MNHNY, CDR2 SVGAGI (reference sequence). The CDR3 extends over 14 amino acids. The J segment lost 2 bases and the V segment lost 6 bases, leaving 6 bases of the junction unmatched.

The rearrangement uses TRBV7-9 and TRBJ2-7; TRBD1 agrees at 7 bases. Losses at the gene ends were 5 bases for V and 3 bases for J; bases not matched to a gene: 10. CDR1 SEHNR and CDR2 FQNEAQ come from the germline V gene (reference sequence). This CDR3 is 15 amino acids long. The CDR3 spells CASSGPGQNYYEQYF. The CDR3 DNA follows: TGTGCCAGCAGCGGACCGGGACAGAACTACTACGAGCAGTACTTC.

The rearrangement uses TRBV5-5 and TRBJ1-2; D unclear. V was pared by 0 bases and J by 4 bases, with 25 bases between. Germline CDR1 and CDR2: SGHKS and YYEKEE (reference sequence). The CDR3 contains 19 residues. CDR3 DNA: TGTGCCAGCAGCTTGGATCGCCCTTTAAGTCTCCTAAGGCCCTATGGCTACACCTTC. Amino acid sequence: CASSLDRPLSLLRPYGYTF. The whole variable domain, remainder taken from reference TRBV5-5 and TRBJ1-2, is DAGVTQSPTHLIKTRGQQVTLRCSPISGHKSVSWYQQVLGQGPQFIFQYYEKEERGRGNFPDRFSARQFPNYSSELNVNALLLGDSALYLCASSLDRPLSLLRPYGYTFGSGTRLTVV.

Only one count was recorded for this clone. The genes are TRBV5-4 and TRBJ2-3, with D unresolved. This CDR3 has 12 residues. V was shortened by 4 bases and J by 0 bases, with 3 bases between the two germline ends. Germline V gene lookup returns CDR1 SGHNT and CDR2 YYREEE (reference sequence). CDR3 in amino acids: CASSGSTDTQYF. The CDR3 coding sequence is TGTGCCAGCAGCGGGAGCACAGATACGCAGTATTTT.

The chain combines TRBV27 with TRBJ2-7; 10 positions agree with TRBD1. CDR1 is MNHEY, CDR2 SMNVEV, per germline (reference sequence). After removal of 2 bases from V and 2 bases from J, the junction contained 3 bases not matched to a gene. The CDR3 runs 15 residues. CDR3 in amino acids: CASSLKGQGPYEQYF. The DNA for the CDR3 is TGTGCCAGCAGTTTAAAGGGACAGGGGCCCTACGAGCAGTACTTC.

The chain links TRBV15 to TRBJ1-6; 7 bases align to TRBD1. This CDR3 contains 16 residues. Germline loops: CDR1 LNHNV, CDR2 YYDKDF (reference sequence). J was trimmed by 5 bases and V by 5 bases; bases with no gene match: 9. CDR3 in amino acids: CATSGREGADNSPLHF. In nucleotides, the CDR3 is TGTGCCACCAGCGGACGGGAGGGGGCTGATAATTCACCCCTCCACTTT.

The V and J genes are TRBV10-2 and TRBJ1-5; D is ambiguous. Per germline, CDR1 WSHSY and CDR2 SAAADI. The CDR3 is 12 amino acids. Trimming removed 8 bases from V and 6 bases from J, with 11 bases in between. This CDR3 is CASLNAGQPQHF. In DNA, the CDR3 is TGCGCCAGCTTGAACGCCGGTCAGCCCCAGCATTTT.

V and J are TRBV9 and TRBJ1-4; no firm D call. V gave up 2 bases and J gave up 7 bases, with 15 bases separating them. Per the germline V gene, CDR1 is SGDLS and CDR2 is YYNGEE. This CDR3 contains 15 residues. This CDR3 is CASSVGPDKVEKLFF. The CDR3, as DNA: TGTGCCAGCAGCGTCGGTCCTGATAAGGTTGAAAAACTGTTTTTT.

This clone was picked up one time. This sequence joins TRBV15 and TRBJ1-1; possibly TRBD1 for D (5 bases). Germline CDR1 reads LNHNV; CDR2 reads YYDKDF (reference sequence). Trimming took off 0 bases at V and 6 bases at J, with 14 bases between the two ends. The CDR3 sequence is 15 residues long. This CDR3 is CATSREPGPRAEAFF. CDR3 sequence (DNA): TGTGCCACCAGCAGAGAACCGGGGCCTAGGGCTGAAGCTTTCTTT.

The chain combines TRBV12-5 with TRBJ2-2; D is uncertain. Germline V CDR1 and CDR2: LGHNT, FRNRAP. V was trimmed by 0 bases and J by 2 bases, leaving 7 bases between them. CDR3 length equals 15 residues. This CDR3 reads CASGLVGFNTGELFF. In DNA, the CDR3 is TGTGCTAGTGGTTTGGTAGGGTTCAACACCGGGGAGCTGTTTTTT.

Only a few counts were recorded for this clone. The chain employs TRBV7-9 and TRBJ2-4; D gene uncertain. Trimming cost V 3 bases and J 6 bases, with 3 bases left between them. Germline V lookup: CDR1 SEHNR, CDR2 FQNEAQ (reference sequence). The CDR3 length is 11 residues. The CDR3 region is CASSFTNIQYF. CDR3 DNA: TGTGCCAGCAGCTTTACAAACATTCAGTACTTC.

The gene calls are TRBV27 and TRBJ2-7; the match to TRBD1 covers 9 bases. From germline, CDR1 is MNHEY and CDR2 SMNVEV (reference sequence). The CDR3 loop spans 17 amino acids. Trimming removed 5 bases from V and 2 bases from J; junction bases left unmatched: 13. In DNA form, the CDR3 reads TGTGCCAGCAGTCTGCGACAGGGGGGTATAGCGGCCTACGAGCAGTACTTC. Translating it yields CASSLRQGGIAAYEQYF.